These 6 T cell receptor beta chains were sequenced from one sample in a study of blood T cells in healthy people across ages. For the second PCR, which ran for roughly 6 to 12 cycles, a sample-barcoded 5' primer and a J-beta primer mix were used. TCRdb processed the 5' RACE reads anew with MiXCR; each CDR3 protein has one entry. Altogether 800,000 or so distinct CDR3 sequences are present, roughly 46% being singletons, with the ten largest covering roughly 18%. Sequencing was performed on blood. These TCRs come from an elderly man in good health.

The chain employs TRBV5-1 and TRBJ1-1, with D uncertain. The CDR3 is 14 amino acids. V lost 0 bases and J 11 bases, leaving 17 bases between the germline ends. Germline V lookup: CDR1 SGHRS, CDR2 YFSETQ. The CDR3 DNA reads as TGCGCCAGCAGCTTGGACATAGAGACGGTTCCCGCTTTCTTT. It translates to CASSLDIETVPAFF.

V is TRBV20-1 and J is TRBJ2-7, with TRBD2 identical over 11 bases. This CDR3 comprises 16 residues. CDR1 is DFQATT, CDR2 SNEGSKA, per germline (reference sequence). V lost 4 bases, J lost 5 bases, and 13 bases stayed unmatched. The DNA of the CDR3 is TGCAGTGCTACCACCATGCTAGCGGGAGGTTTCGACGAGCAGTACTTC. Translated, it gives CSATTMLAGGFDEQYF.

The chain couples TRBV7-6 to TRBJ2-6, with a possible D match to TRBD1 (5 bases). V was clipped by 4 bases and J by 0 bases, with 10 bases between them. CDR1 SGHVS and CDR2 FNYEAQ come from the germline V gene. CDR3 length: 16 residues. CDR3 sequence reads: CASSSGHSSGANVLTF. CDR3 bases: TGTGCCAGCAGCTCCGGACATAGCTCTGGGGCCAACGTCCTGACTTTC.

J is TRBJ2-1 and V is TRBV3-1, with D maybe TRBD2 (7 bases). CDR3 length equals 18 residues. Trimming stripped 0 bases from V and 5 bases from J, with 20 bases between. The V gene's germline CDR1 is LGHDT and CDR2 YNNKEL (reference sequence). CDR3 region: CASSQDSQGTNGNNEQFF. The CDR3 DNA is TGTGCCAGCAGCCAAGATTCTCAGGGGACTAACGGAAACAATGAGCAGTTCTTC.

This clonotype was detected ten times or more. With a much larger clone just one base away, this may be a read error. V and J are TRBV5-1 and TRBJ2-5, with D possibly matching TRBD2 (5 bases). Germline V gene lookup returns CDR1 SGHRS and CDR2 YFSETQ. V lost 0 bases, J lost 11 bases, and 23 bases lay in between. The CDR3 runs to 16 residues. Here the CDR3 reads CASSLDGPGEGNEQYF. DNA for the CDR3: TGCGCCAGCAGCTTGGATGGGCCTGGTGAGGGCAATGAGCAGTACTTC.

This clonotype was detected only once. The rearrangement uses TRBV20-1 and TRBJ1-2, with 8 nucleotides matching TRBD1. CDR3 length equals 13 residues. Germline V gene sequence: CDR1 DFQATT, CDR2 SNEGSKA (reference sequence). The CDR3 DNA sequence: TGCAGCGTTCCGGGGACAGGATACTATGGCTACACCTTC. Its protein is CSVPGTGYYGYTF.